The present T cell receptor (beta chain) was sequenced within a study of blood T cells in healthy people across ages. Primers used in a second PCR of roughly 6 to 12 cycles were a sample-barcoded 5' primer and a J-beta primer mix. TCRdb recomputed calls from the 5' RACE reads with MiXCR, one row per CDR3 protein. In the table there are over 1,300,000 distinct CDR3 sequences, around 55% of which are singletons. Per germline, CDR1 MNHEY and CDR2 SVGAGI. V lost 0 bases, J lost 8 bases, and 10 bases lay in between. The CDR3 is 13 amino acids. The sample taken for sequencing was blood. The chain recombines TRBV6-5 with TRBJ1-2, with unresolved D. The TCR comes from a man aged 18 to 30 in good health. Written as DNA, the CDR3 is TGTGCCAGCAGTTACTCGAATGGGCGAGGCTACACCTTC. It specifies CASSYSNGRGYTF.